This TCR beta chain was identified in a study of post-analysis software for immune sequencing data (dated by TCRdb to the mid-2010s). In the study overall: Recorded disease courses included relapsing-remitting, secondary progressive and progressive-relapsing multiple sclerosis, with some patients lacking subtype annotation. The patient repertoires were compared against approximately ten previously published healthy control repertoires obtained from donors aged roughly 6 to 28 years. A subset of samples was prepared in parallel using single-end sample barcoding, then pooled and co-amplified after Illumina adapter ligation. General study outcomes and caveats: The multiple sclerosis patient group was slightly younger than the control group. Normalized Chao1 diversity was significantly lower in multiple sclerosis patients than controls, suggesting substantial peripheral T-cell clonal expansion. Strong co-clustering of samples prepared in the same batch was shown by direct clustering with F measure, prompting a batch-effect correction.

To demonstrate the VDJtools post-analysis software, the study profiled TCR beta repertoires from the peripheral blood of around 13 young patients with multiple sclerosis. The multiple sclerosis patients were children and adolescents ranging in age from about 6 to 16 years. Comments on this clonotype: Its target antigen remains unknown. Base qualities are not recorded, but no much larger clone differs from it by a single base.

Library creation used PCR. This sample was sequenced with an Illumina HiSeq 2500. To reduce PCR and sequencing biases, unique molecular identifiers were built into the TCR beta cDNA libraries. Every 1 to 10 million input T cells yielded roughly 500,000 cDNA molecules, meaning each molecule approximated one T cell. The same protocol used for the earlier healthy control dataset was applied to prepare and sequence the patient libraries. Samples belonging to the same batch were prepared together, multiplexed and sequenced on a shared HiSeq lane. The original pipeline was this. MIGEC handled the raw barcoded reads, throwing out single-read molecular identifier groups before consensus assembly and CDR3 extraction. Clonotype tables were post-analysed with VDJtools, and diversity was normalized by down-sampling all datasets to the smallest sample size. Repertoire overlap clustering matched CDR3 amino acid but not nucleotide sequences to correct batch-related cross-sample contamination. TCRdb took the public reads, trimmed them with fastp at Q25, ran MiXCR for clone calling and kept in-frame beta chains. All rows with the same CDR3 protein become a single entry with the most common DNA and genes. These V and J calls originate from TCRdb's pipeline instead of the authors' own analysis. Here the sample has 750,000 to 950,000 distinct CDR3 sequences; approximately 50% occur a single time. The ten top clones hold approximately 4.5% of the sample.

Source material: blood. This receptor was obtained from a girl aged 5-17 years with multiple sclerosis.

In nucleotides, the sequence is TGCGCCAGCGGCCCGCCAGGGCAAGAGACCCAGTACTTC. Its coded protein is CASGPPGQETQYF. The V and J segments used are TRBV5-1 and TRBJ2-5, with TRBD1 as a weak D call on 5 bases. According to the germline V gene, CDR1 reads SGHRS and CDR2 reads YFSETQ. V is cut by 7 bases and J by 2 bases, and the space between the germline ends is 12 bases. The CDR3 has 13 amino acids, counting the end cysteine and phenylalanine. Just CDR3 DNA is preserved here, 39 bases in frame from base 1.